Each of the 30 T cell receptor beta chains below was sequenced from the same sample in a study of T cell responses to AZD1222 COVID-19 vaccine. Measured with immunoSEQ multiplex PCR; TCRdb has only the in-frame clones, and not every one. Of roughly 150,000 clones listed, approximately 88% are singletons. Sequences were derived from peripheral blood, sampled on day 0 of AZD1222 vaccination. These receptors came from an adult in good health.

CDR3 bases: TGTGCCAGCAGCTTGGGTAGGACCTACGAGCAGTACTTC. This sequence encodes CASSLGRTYEQYF. This chain uses TRBV5-4 with TRBJ2-7; D is undetermined. The CDR3 has 13 residues. V gave up 0 bases and J gave up 2 bases, with 6 bases separating them. The germline V gene has CDR1 SGHNT and CDR2 YYREEE (reference sequence).

V is TRBV2 and J is TRBJ2-7; 11 bases line up with TRBD2. CDR3 length: 18 residues. J lost 5 bases, V lost 3 bases, and 15 bases had no gene match. The germline V gene encodes CDR1 SNHLY and CDR2 FYNNEI. As DNA, the CDR3 is TGTGCCAGCAGTGACAGCGGGACTAGCGGTAGTCCGACCGACGAGCAGTACTTC. Protein: CASSDSGTSGSPTDEQYF.

Only a few counts were recorded for this clone. The V call is TRBV14, the J call TRBJ1-1; D gene uncertain. V was trimmed by 1 base and J by 4 bases, leaving 10 bases between them. Per the germline V gene, CDR1 is SGHDN and CDR2 is FVKESK. This CDR3 is built from 14 residues. The CDR3 sequence: CASSQVVGGTEAFF. The CDR3 DNA reads as TGTGCCAGCAGCCAAGTAGTGGGCGGCACTGAAGCTTTCTTT.

The chain employs TRBV6-6 and TRBJ1-4, with D unresolved. The CDR3 runs to 15 residues. Germline assignment: CDR1 MNHNY and CDR2 SVGAGI (reference sequence). V lost 2 bases and J lost 0, with 7 bases in between. As DNA, the CDR3 is TGTGCCAGCAGTTACCGGGGATCAACTAATGAAAAACTGTTTTTT. Protein: CASSYRGSTNEKLFF.

V and J are TRBV6-2 or TRBV6-3 and TRBJ1-1; D call uncertain. The germline V gene encodes CDR1 MNHEY and CDR2 SVGEGT. This CDR3 region has 13 residues. Deletions cut 2 bases from V and 2 bases from J, with 6 bases between. This CDR3 reads CASSYEGNTEAFF. CDR3 DNA sequence: TGTGCCAGCAGTTACGAGGGAAACACTGAAGCTTTCTTT.

V is TRBV2 and J is TRBJ1-5, with TRBD1 identical over 7 bases. V was pared by 3 bases and J by 1 base, with 3 bases of the junction left unmatched. The CDR3 has 15 residues. The germline V gene encodes CDR1 SNHLY and CDR2 FYNNEI. The CDR3 protein is CASSEGRGSNQPQHF. For the CDR3, the DNA is TGTGCCAGCAGTGAGGGCAGGGGGAGCAATCAGCCCCAGCATTTT.

To note about this clone: The junction differs from germline at one of its ends, possibly a read error. The V and J genes are TRBV3-1 (or the pseudogene TRBV3-2) and TRBJ2-3; 8 nucleotides agree with TRBD2. CDR3 length equals 12 residues. Looked up from germline, CDR1 is LGHDT and CDR2 is YNNKEL (reference sequence). The CDR3 DNA reads as TGTGCCAGCAGCCAAGCTACGGGAGGGCCGGATTTT. Encoded protein: CASSQATGGPDF.

This clone was observed at least ten times. The chain uses TRBV6-6 and TRBJ2-7, with TRBD2 matching 10 bases. The CDR3 is made up of 15 amino acids. The germline gives CDR1 MNHNY, CDR2 SVGAGI (reference sequence). V lost 4 bases to trimming and J lost 1 base; unmatched junction nucleotides: 4. The CDR3 DNA is TGTGCCAGCAGTTCGCCGGGACTAGCGTCCTACGAGCAGTACTTC. Translation gives CASSSPGLASYEQYF.

This sequence joins TRBV7-9 and TRBJ2-1, with D perhaps matching TRBD2 (5 bases). With 5 bases removed from V and 2 bases from J, the gap between germline ends came to 22 bases. CDR3 length equals 18 residues. From germline, CDR1 is SEHNR and CDR2 FQNEAQ (reference sequence). CDR3 nucleotide sequence: TGTGCCAGCAGCCCAGTCCGGTCTAGGGATAGCGCCTACAATGAGCAGTTCTTC. Protein product: CASSPVRSRDSAYNEQFF.

The chain links TRBV24-1 to TRBJ2-1; D not resolved. From germline, CDR1 is KGHDR and CDR2 SFDVKD. V was trimmed by 5 bases and J by 9 bases, leaving 7 bases between them. The CDR3 is 11 residues long. CDR3 bases: TGTGCCACCAGTGTAGGCACTGAGCAGTTCTTC. It translates to CATSVGTEQFF.

J is TRBJ2-2 and V is TRBV2, with 7 bases that match TRBD2. The germline CDR1 and CDR2 sequences are SNHLY and FYNNEI. The CDR3 consists of 13 residues. V was clipped by 8 bases and J by 9 bases; unmatched bases: 9. CDR3 coding DNA: TGTGCCAGCCGGGCGGGAGATTCGAGGGAGCTGTTTTTT. Its translation: CASRAGDSRELFF.

Ten or more counts support this clone. The chain uses TRBV7-9 and TRBJ2-7; 15 bases are shared with TRBD2. CDR1 and CDR2 from the germline V gene are SEHNR and FQNEAQ (reference sequence). Trimming at V came to 5 bases and at J to 2 bases, leaving 13 bases not matched to a gene. The CDR3 covers 19 residues. The CDR3 sequence is CASSPSGGWTSGRAYEQYF. The CDR3 DNA is TGTGCCAGCAGCCCTAGCGGGGGTTGGACTAGCGGGAGGGCCTACGAGCAGTACTTC.

This rearrangement joins TRBV29-1 to TRBJ2-1; D uncertain. The germline CDR1 and CDR2 sequences are SQVTM and ANQGSEA. V lost 4 bases and J lost 9, with 7 bases in between. There are 10 residues in the CDR3. This CDR3 reads CSVGPAEQFF. The CDR3 DNA sequence: TGCAGCGTTGGACCTGCTGAGCAGTTCTTC.

This clone showed up just once. The chain combines TRBV25-1 with TRBJ1-2; 7 bases fit TRBD1. There are 15 residues in the CDR3. V dropped 4 bases and J dropped 4; count of bases not matched to a gene: 9. Germline V gives CDR1 MGHDK, CDR2 SYGVNS. CDR3 in DNA: TGTGCCAGCAGTGCCCGAGGAGGGGGCGGCTATGGCTACACCTTC. Its protein product is CASSARGGGGYGYTF.

The V and J genes are TRBV5-1 and TRBJ2-7; D perhaps matches TRBD1 (5 bases). CDR1 and CDR2 from the germline V gene are SGHRS and YFSETQ. Trimming cost V 4 bases and J 3 bases, with 17 bases left between them. The CDR3 has 15 amino acids. This CDR3 is CASSTTTASRYEQYF. The CDR3 DNA reads as TGCGCCAGCAGCACCACGACAGCAAGTCGCTACGAGCAGTACTTC.

The chain has TRBV6-5 and TRBJ1-2; 7 nucleotides line up with TRBD1. The junction had 9 bases not matched to a gene; V was cut back by 6 bases and J by 8 bases. Germline assignment: CDR1 MNHEY and CDR2 SVGAGI. The CDR3 spans 13 residues. In DNA, the CDR3 is TGTGCCAGCAGAATAGGAGGGGGCTTGGGCTACACCTTC. Protein product: CASRIGGGLGYTF.

This chain connects TRBV18 to TRBJ2-1; TRBD2 aligns across 7 bases. The J segment lost 1 base and the V segment lost 0 bases, leaving 3 bases of the junction unmatched. CDR1 is KGHSH and CDR2 is LQKENI in the germline V gene. There are 16 residues in the CDR3. CDR3: CASSPPTSHSYNEQFF. In DNA form, the CDR3 reads TGTGCCAGCTCACCACCGACTAGCCATTCCTACAATGAGCAGTTCTTC. Variable domain in full (rest from reference TRBV18 and TRBJ2-1): NAGVMQNPRHLVRRRGQEARLRCSPMKGHSHVYWYRQLPEEGLKFMVYLQKENIIDESGMPKERFSAEFPKEGPSILRIQQVVRGDSAAYFCASSPPTSHSYNEQFFGPGTRLTVL.

This clone was counted once. The chain has TRBV29-1 and TRBJ1-2, with 7 bases aligning to TRBD1. This CDR3 has 15 residues. After removal of 1 base from V and 0 bases from J, the junction contained 5 bases not matched to a gene. Germline V CDR1 and CDR2: SQVTM, ANQGSEA. CDR3 in amino acids: CSVEGQGWANYGYTF. The CDR3 bases are TGCAGCGTTGAAGGACAGGGCTGGGCTAACTATGGCTACACCTTC.

V and J are TRBV19 and TRBJ1-2; no clear D. Germline lookup yields CDR1 LNHDA and CDR2 SQIVND (reference sequence). Trimming cost V 3 bases and J 4 bases, with 9 bases left between them. The CDR3 length is 13 residues. This CDR3 is CASSISGSYGYTF. CDR3 in DNA: TGTGCCAGTAGTATTAGTGGGAGCTATGGCTACACCTTC.

The CDR3 loop is CATSRRRTADTEAFF. CDR3 bases: TGTGCCACCAGCAGACGTAGGACGGCGGACACTGAAGCTTTCTTT. The genes are TRBV15 and TRBJ1-1; D remains ambiguous. V dropped 2 bases and J dropped 3 bases, with 13 bases sitting between them. The length of the CDR3 is 15 residues. CDR1 and CDR2 from the germline V gene are LNHNV and YYDKDF (reference sequence).

The chain employs TRBV3-1 (or the pseudogene TRBV3-2) and TRBJ2-1, with D possibly being TRBD1 (6 bases). The CDR3 is made up of 17 amino acids. V lost 2 bases to trimming and J lost 4 bases, with 18 bases between them. Germline CDR1 LGHDT, CDR2 YNNKEL (reference sequence). CDR3 nucleotide sequence: TGTGCCAGCAGCCAATCTCTAGACAGGTTAAAATACAATGAGCAGTTCTTC. As protein: CASSQSLDRLKYNEQFF.

This chain links TRBV6-5 with TRBJ1-1, with 8 positions matching TRBD1. The V gene's germline CDR1 is MNHEY and CDR2 SVGAGI. The CDR3 is made up of 13 amino acids. J was trimmed by 6 bases and V by 7 bases; bases with no gene match: 7. The chain's CDR3 is CASIDRGTAEAFF. The CDR3 nucleotides read TGTGCCAGCATCGACAGGGGTACAGCTGAAGCTTTCTTT.

As regards this clone: A read error may account for a junction end that differs from germline. The chain combines TRBV24-1 with TRBJ2-1, with 11 bases fitting TRBD2. The CDR3 extends over 16 amino acids. Per the germline V gene, CDR1 is KGHDR and CDR2 is SFDVKD. The CDR3 sequence: CATSDTTSGRGNGQFF. In DNA form, the CDR3 reads TGTGCCACCAGTGACACCACTAGCGGGAGAGGGAATGGGCAGTTCTTC.

Many counts were recorded for this clone. J is TRBJ1-1 and V is TRBV25-1, with D possibly TRBD1 on 6 matching bases. The CDR3 length is 14 residues. Germline values: CDR1 MGHDK, CDR2 SYGVNS. Between the trimmed V and J ends, which lost 4 bases and 5 bases, there was a span of 14 bases. The CDR3: CASSALQGETEAFF. Here the CDR3 DNA reads TGTGCCAGCAGTGCCCTACAGGGTGAAACTGAAGCTTTCTTT. The full variable domain, completed using reference TRBV25-1 and TRBJ1-1, is EADIYQTPRYLVIGTGKKITLECSQTMGHDKMYWYQQDPGMELHLIHYSYGVNSTEKGDLSSESTVSRIRTEHFPLTLESARPSHTSQYLCASSALQGETEAFFGQGTRLTVV.

This chain joins TRBV9 and TRBJ1-3, with D possibly TRBD1 on 5 matching bases. The length of the CDR3 is 15 residues. Germline CDR1 reads SGDLS; CDR2 reads YYNGEE. Trimming removed 0 bases at V and 4 bases at J, with 11 bases between. CDR3 loop: CASSVAGGGGNTIYF. In DNA form, the CDR3 reads TGTGCCAGCAGCGTAGCTGGTGGGGGAGGAAACACCATATATTTT.

The chain is built from TRBV5-4 and TRBJ2-2, with 8 bases that match TRBD1. Losses at the gene ends were 0 bases for V and 1 base for J; bases not matched to a gene: 11. Per germline, CDR1 SGHNT and CDR2 YYREEE (reference sequence). There are 19 residues in the CDR3. CDR3 region: CASSLGPGAGTGNTGELFF. The CDR3, as DNA: TGTGCCAGCAGCTTGGGCCCGGGTGCGGGGACAGGGAACACCGGGGAGCTGTTTTTT.

This rearrangement joins TRBV9 to TRBJ1-2; perhaps TRBD1 as D (6 bases). CDR1 is SGDLS, CDR2 YYNGEE, per germline. Trimming left V 2 bases short and J 7 bases short, with 24 bases between. This CDR3 contains 17 residues. CDR3 sequence: CASSVPRAGDRRGGYTF. The CDR3 coding sequence is TGTGCCAGCAGCGTTCCCAGGGCAGGGGATCGAAGGGGTGGCTACACCTTC.

This chain joins TRBV5-1 and TRBJ2-7; 7 bases align to TRBD1. V was pared by 4 bases and J by 2 bases, with 3 bases of the junction left unmatched. This CDR3 contains 13 residues. Germline V gene sequence: CDR1 SGHRS, CDR2 YFSETQ. Here the CDR3 DNA reads TGCGCCAGCAGCAAGGGACAGCCCTACGAGCAGTACTTC. Encoded protein: CASSKGQPYEQYF.

V is TRBV19 and J is TRBJ2-1, with 9 nucleotides matching TRBD2. The germline V gene encodes CDR1 LNHDA and CDR2 SQIVND (reference sequence). J lost 7 bases, V lost 4 bases, and 5 bases had no gene match. The CDR3 spans 14 residues. CDR3 amino acids: CASSSAGGRNEQFF. CDR3 nucleotide sequence: TGTGCCAGTAGTAGTGCGGGAGGGAGAAATGAGCAGTTCTTC.

This sequence joins TRBV10-3 and TRBJ1-5; 7 bases are shared with TRBD1. Germline CDR1 ENHRY, CDR2 SYGVKD. After removal of 6 bases from V and 7 bases from J, the junction contained 6 bases not matched to a gene. The CDR3 totals 13 residues. The CDR3 is CAIRTGERQPQHF. In DNA, the CDR3 is TGTGCCATCAGAACAGGGGAAAGACAGCCCCAGCATTTT.